These 11 T cell receptor beta chains originate from one sample sequenced in a study of T-cell reconstitution after alpha-beta-depleted transplantation in children. Using unique molecular identifiers, the investigators prepared the TCRbeta library. TCRdb reanalysed the PCR reads using MiXCR and keeps one entry per CDR3 protein. The sample shows some 250,000 distinct CDR3 sequences, approximately 12% of them seen only once. The starting material was PBMCs from the stem cell graft donor, obtained from the stem cell graft. The receptors originated from a human donor who donated a stem cell graft to a child with acute lymphoblastic leukemia.

This clonotype was seen only once. This may be a read error: a much more frequent sequence differs by one nucleotide. The rearrangement uses TRBV9 and TRBJ1-2; D gene ambiguous. CDR3 size: 13 residues. Per germline, CDR1 SGDLS and CDR2 YYNGEE. DNA of the CDR3: TGTGCCAGCTGCGTAGCGGTCGGTGGCACCCACACCTTC. Its translation: CASCVAVGGTHTF.

The chain carries TRBV4-3 and TRBJ1-2; D may be TRBD1 (6 bases). Trimming took off 0 bases at V and 13 bases at J, with 27 bases between the two ends. CDR3 length equals 17 residues. Germline loops: CDR1 LGHNA, CDR2 YSLEER. DNA for the CDR3: TGCGCCAGCAGCCAAGATCAGCCCCCAACAGGGATTAGTCGGAGCACCTTC. Protein sequence: CASSQDQPPTGISRSTF.

This clonotype has at least ten counts. The rearrangement joins TRBV7-9 to TRBJ1-4; D is undetermined. The germline gives CDR1 SEHNR, CDR2 FQNEAQ (reference sequence). V lost 1 base, J lost 6 bases, and 12 bases lay in between. The CDR3 has 15 amino acids. CDR3 sequence (DNA): TGTGCCAGCAGCTTAGTTTGGCATCAGGATGAAAAACTGTTTTTT. This codes for CASSLVWHQDEKLFF.

There are many counts of this clonotype. The chain has TRBV7-2 and TRBJ2-1; 11 nucleotides align to TRBD1. This CDR3 is 18 amino acids long. The V and J ends lost 5 bases and 0 bases, in that order; junction bases with no gene match: 9. The V gene's germline CDR1 is SGHTA and CDR2 FQGNSA. The CDR3 DNA reads TGTGCCAGCAGCGGACGGACAGGGGGCATCCTCTCCTACAATGAGCAGTTCTTC. Its protein is CASSGRTGGILSYNEQFF.

A few counts support this clonotype. The chain carries TRBV7-2 and TRBJ2-7; D unclear. Per germline, CDR1 SGHTA and CDR2 FQGNSA. CDR3 length: 14 residues. V was shortened by 2 bases and J by 4 bases, with 12 bases between the two germline ends. CDR3 nucleotides: TGTGCCAGCAGCTTAAGCCTCTATGCGTACGAGCAGTACTTC. It translates to CASSLSLYAYEQYF.

This clonotype was recorded many times. V usage is TRBV5-1 and J usage is TRBJ2-2; 7 positions match TRBD1. Germline CDR1 is SGHRS and CDR2 is YFSETQ. There are 17 residues in the CDR3. After removal of 2 bases from V and 0 bases from J, the junction contained 7 bases not matched to a gene. The CDR3 sequence: CASSFRDRVSNTGELFF. DNA of the CDR3: TGCGCCAGCAGCTTTCGTGACAGGGTTTCGAACACCGGGGAGCTGTTTTTT. The whole variable domain, remainder taken from reference TRBV5-1 and TRBJ2-2, is KAGVTQTPRYLIKTRGQQVTLSCSPISGHRSVSWYQQTPGQGLQFLFEYFSETQRNKGNFPGRFSGRQFSNSRSEMNVSTLELGDSALYLCASSFRDRVSNTGELFFGEGSRLTVL.

This clonotype has at least ten counts. The V and J genes are TRBV9 and TRBJ2-6; 10 nucleotides agree with TRBD1. The CDR3 has 20 residues. V lost 3 bases, J lost 4 bases, and 16 bases stayed unmatched. Germline V gives CDR1 SGDLS, CDR2 YYNGEE. For the CDR3, the DNA is TGTGCCAGCAGCGCCGACCGGGACAGGGGTGTATTGTCCGGGGCCAACGTCCTGACTTTC. It is translated as CASSADRDRGVLSGANVLTF.

Details on this clonotype: A much larger clone lies a single base off, so this may be a read error. The rearrangement links TRBV5-1 to TRBJ2-2; D perhaps matches TRBD1 (6 bases). Germline lookup yields CDR1 SGHRS and CDR2 YFSETQ. The CDR3 sequence is 15 residues long. The CDR3 loop is CAGSLVQGEFGELFF. Written as DNA, the CDR3 is TGCGCCGGCAGCTTGGTACAGGGCGAGTTCGGGGAGCTGTTTTTT.

This clonotype was recorded many times. The chain couples TRBV27 to TRBJ1-6; 9 positions match TRBD1. The CDR3 is made up of 14 amino acids. V lost 6 bases and J lost 10; bases outside the gene matches: 7. Looked up from germline, CDR1 is MNHEY and CDR2 is SMNVEV (reference sequence). The CDR3 region is CASSPGTGLSPLHF. The CDR3 DNA sequence: TGTGCCAGCAGCCCCGGGACAGGGCTCTCACCCCTCCACTTT.

The chain carries TRBV5-1 and TRBJ1-2; a weak D match, TRBD1 (5 bases). CDR1 SGHRS and CDR2 YFSETQ come from the germline V gene. The CDR3 extends over 15 amino acids. Trimming pared 0 bases from V and 4 bases from J, leaving 13 bases between. CDR3 nucleotides: TGCGCCAGCAGCTTGGCCGCAGGACACGTCTATGGCTACACCTTC. This encodes CASSLAAGHVYGYTF.

This clonotype has a handful of counts. A read error may be the cause here, since a much bigger clone is one base away. The chain couples TRBV6-5 to TRBJ2-7, with 10 positions matching TRBD2. The CDR3 runs to 14 residues. Germline CDR1 MNHEY, CDR2 SVGAGI. With V trimmed by 2 bases and J by 3 bases, 1 base remained unmatched. The CDR3 nucleotides are TGTGCCAGCAGTTACGGGACTAGCGACTACGAGCAGTACTTC. The encoded protein is CASSYGTSDYEQYF.